A selection of T cell receptor beta chains follows, all from one sample in a study of response to subunit inactivated influenza vaccine. TCRdb called the RT-PCR reads again in MiXCR, with one record for every CDR3 protein. This sample carries roughly 460,000 distinct CDR3 sequences, approximately 11% of them seen once, and the ten largest clones take about 12%. The specimen was PBMCs from blood, collected roughly 46 days after vaccination. All receptors come from a middle-aged man who received an inactivated influenza vaccine. Each CDR3 is given with its conserved first and last residue. The D gene is left open where the match is weak. Clone size is not always given. Where it is, it says once, few, many or a class for expanded clones.

D gene	J gene	V gene	clone size	CDR3 DNA	CDR3 protein
.	TRBJ2-1	TRBV7-9	many	TGTGCCACCCAGACCCAGGGGATGCCTAACAATGAGCAGTTCTTC	CATQTQGMPNNEQFF
.	TRBJ2-3	TRBV5-5	few	TGTGCCAGCAGCTGGAGTGCGGATACGCAGTATTTT	CASSWSADTQYF
TRBD2	TRBJ2-1	TRBV7-8	many	TGTGCCAGCAGTTCACCGGGACTAGCGGCTCTGAGCTCCTACAATGAGCAGTTCTTC	CASSSPGLAALSSYNEQFF
TRBD2	TRBJ2-5	TRBV10-3	few	TGTGCCATCGGTAGACGGGAGGGGGAGACCCAGTACTTC	CAIGRREGETQYF
.	TRBJ2-1	TRBV28	.	TGTGCCAGCGGGGAGACCTACAATGAGCAGTTCTTC	CASGETYNEQFF
TRBD2	TRBJ2-1	TRBV7-2	.	TGTGCCAGCAGCTTAGGGCTCTTTTCTAGCGGGAGGTACAATGAGCAGTTCTTC	CASSLGLFSSGRYNEQFF
.	TRBJ1-2	TRBV4-2	.	TGTGCCAGCAGCCAAGGTAGTAGCGGCTACACCTTC	CASSQGSSGYTF
.	TRBJ1-2	TRBV4-1	.	TGCGCCAGCAGCCAAGATCGGAGCGGGACCTACACCTTC	CASSQDRSGTYTF
.	TRBJ1-1	TRBV12-3/TRBV12-4	few	TGTGCCAGCAGTTCAGCAGCTCGGGGAGCTTTCTTT	CASSSAARGAFF
.	TRBJ1-2	TRBV12-3/TRBV12-4	many	TGTGCCAGCTCCCTTGGCGGGGGCAGGGCCTATGGCTACACCTTC	CASSLGGGRAYGYTF
.	TRBJ2-1	TRBV28	.	TGTGCCAGCAGTTTAATTGGGGTACAGCACTACAATGAGCAGTTCTTC	CASSLIGVQHYNEQFF
TRBD1	TRBJ2-1	TRBV5-4	few	TGTGCCTCGGGACAGGGGACATGGAATGAGCAGTTCTTC	CASGQGTWNEQFF
TRBD1	TRBJ1-6	TRBV20-1	.	TGCAGTGCTAGAGATTCGGGACAGCTCTATAATTCACCCCTCCACTTT	CSARDSGQLYNSPLHF
.	TRBJ2-6	TRBV5-1	few	TGCGCCAGCAGCTCACCCGGGGTACCCTCTGGGGCCAACGTCCTGACTTTC	CASSSPGVPSGANVLTF
TRBD2	TRBJ2-7	TRBV12-3/TRBV12-4	.	TGTGCCAGCAGTCCCCGGGGTAGCGGGGCTTTCTACGAGCAGTACTTC	CASSPRGSGAFYEQYF
TRBD2	TRBJ2-1	TRBV11-2	.	TGTGCCAGCAGTTTTACCCCCTATTTCGTGGGAGGGCTCGCTTACAATGAGCAGTTCTTC	CASSFTPYFVGGLAYNEQFF
TRBD2	TRBJ2-1	TRBV7-6	many	TGTGCCAGCAGCCCCAGCGGGGGGGTGCACAATGAGCAGTTCTTC	CASSPSGGVHNEQFF